Listed here are 22 T cell receptor beta chains from one sample, sequenced in a study of monozygotic twins with inflammatory bowel disease. TCRdb reanalyzed the 5' RACE reads and collapses them to one entry per CDR3 protein, without DNA. Seen in this sample are over 130,000 distinct CDR3 sequences; the ten most common clones hold under 2.5%. Specimen: blood. The receptors originated from a human donor with ulcerative colitis or Crohn's disease, or a healthy co-twin of an affected twin (not recorded which).

The rearrangement joins TRBV29-1 to TRBJ2-1; the TRBD2 assignment by TCRdb is unverifiable without DNA. The CDR3 loop spans 17 amino acids. From germline, CDR1 is SQVTM and CDR2 ANQGSEA. The CDR3 region is CSVEGGISSLFYNEQFF.

V and J are TRBV7-3 and TRBJ2-1; lacking DNA, the TRBD1 call made by TCRdb goes unchecked. From germline, CDR1 is SGHTA and CDR2 FQGTGA. The CDR3 extends over 16 amino acids. The CDR3 here is CASSLSASSLRDEQFF.

This CDR3 reads CSATRRPLGLAF. This chain joins TRBV20-1 and TRBJ1-2; absent DNA, TCRdb's TRBD1 call cannot be checked. CDR3 length: 12 residues. Germline V gene data show CDR1 as DFQATT and CDR2 as SNEGSKA (reference sequence).

The chain uses TRBV12-3 or TRBV12-4 and TRBJ2-1; TCRdb proposes TRBD1, but this gene call is untestable without DNA. The CDR3 consists of 14 residues. The CDR3 protein is CASSLAGGYNEQFF.

The gene calls are TRBV20-1 and TRBJ2-5; the TCRdb D gene call, TRBD2, has no DNA to confirm it. The CDR3 sequence is 16 residues long. Germline V lookup: CDR1 DFQATT, CDR2 SNEGSKA (reference sequence). CDR3: CSARATSGGTQETQYF.

This chain uses TRBV5-1 with TRBJ2-2. The CDR3 is 14 amino acids. The germline V gene encodes CDR1 SGHRS and CDR2 YFSETQ. CDR3 amino acids: CASVPARNTGELFF.

The J gene is TRBJ1-1, the V gene TRBV5-4. Germline CDR1 SGHNT, CDR2 YYREEE (reference sequence). This CDR3 region has 13 residues. This CDR3 is CASSLDGFTEAFF.

V and J are TRBV20-1 and TRBJ1-1; the D gene TCRdb calls, TRBD1, cannot be checked with no DNA. The CDR3 has 13 residues. Germline V CDR1 and CDR2: DFQATT, SNEGSKA (reference sequence). CDR3 residues: CSARRTGAAEAFF.

V and J are TRBV2 and TRBJ2-7. CDR1 is SNHLY, CDR2 FYNNEI, per germline. This CDR3 is 13 amino acids long. This CDR3 is CASSAVTSYEQYF. Full variable domain (rest looked up from reference TRBV2 and TRBJ2-7): EPEVTQTPSHQVTQMGQEVILRCVPISNHLYFYWYRQILGQKVEFLVSFYNNEISEKSEIFDDQFSVERPDGSNFTLKIRSTKLEDSAMYFCASSAVTSYEQYFGPGTRLTVT.

This sequence joins TRBV6-5 and TRBJ2-3; the D call from TCRdb, TRBD2, cannot be confirmed without DNA. The CDR3 loop spans 16 amino acids. The germline gives CDR1 MNHEY, CDR2 SVGAGI. The CDR3 sequence: CASSLAGGPTVGTQYF.

The chain uses TRBV7-2 and TRBJ1-1; the TRBD1 assignment by TCRdb is unverifiable without DNA. CDR1 SGHTA and CDR2 FQGNSA come from the germline V gene. CDR3 length: 13 amino acids. The CDR3 here is CASSLVQETEAFF.

The rearrangement uses TRBV5-6 and TRBJ2-7; checking the TCRdb D call of TRBD2 is not possible without DNA. In germline, CDR1 is SGHDT, CDR2 YYEEEE. CDR3 length equals 15 residues. CDR3 in amino acids: CASSSRRTLVYEQYF. Filled out from reference TRBV5-6 and TRBJ2-7, the complete variable domain reads DAGVTQSPTHLIKTRGQQVTLRCSPKSGHDTVSWYQQALGQGPQFIFQYYEEEERQRGNFPDRFSGHQFPNYSSELNVNALLLGDSALYLCASSSRRTLVYEQYFGPGTRLTVT.

The chain combines TRBV12-3 or TRBV12-4 with TRBJ2-7; lacking DNA, the TRBD1 call made by TCRdb goes unchecked. This CDR3 spans 13 amino acids. The CDR3 loop is CASSWDTTYEQYF.

The gene calls are TRBV9 and TRBJ2-5; TCRdb reports TRBD2, a call that lacks DNA to check it against. The length of the CDR3 is 17 residues. The V gene's germline CDR1 is SGDLS and CDR2 YYNGEE. The CDR3 region is CASSPPGLAGVQETQYF.

CDR3 sequence reads: CAISESVGRGEYF. This chain connects TRBV10-3 to TRBJ2-7; TCRdb proposes TRBD2, but this gene call is untestable without DNA. In germline, CDR1 is ENHRY, CDR2 SYGVKD. The CDR3 covers 13 residues.

The V and J genes are TRBV6-4 and TRBJ2-5; TCRdb's D call of TRBD1 is untestable without DNA. The CDR3 is 15 residues long. CDR1 and CDR2 from the germline V gene are MRHNA and SNTAGT. CDR3 residues: CASSVETGGQETQYF.

The V call is TRBV5-1, the J call TRBJ2-7; TCRdb's D call of TRBD1 is untestable without DNA. The CDR3 consists of 14 residues. Germline assignment: CDR1 SGHRS and CDR2 YFSETQ. The CDR3 region is CASRPGGFTGEQYF.

The chain has TRBV27 and TRBJ1-4. CDR1 and CDR2 from the germline V gene are MNHEY and SMNVEV (reference sequence). This CDR3 comprises 15 residues. The CDR3 sequence is CASRLLVAGNEKLFF. The full variable domain, its missing parts supplied by reference TRBV27 and TRBJ1-4, is EAQVTQNPRYLITVTGKKLTVTCSQNMNHEYMSWYRQDPGLGLRQIYYSMNVEVTDKGDVPEGYKVSRKEKRNFPLILESPSPNQTSLYFCASRLLVAGNEKLFFGSGTQLSVL.

The chain joins TRBV19 to TRBJ2-2; TCRdb returns TRBD2, unconfirmable since there is no DNA. This CDR3 comprises 15 residues. CDR1 LNHDA and CDR2 SQIVND come from the germline V gene (reference sequence). The chain's CDR3 is CASTVDRLNTGELFF. The full variable domain, completed using reference TRBV19 and TRBJ2-2, is DGGITQSPKYLFRKEGQNVTLSCEQNLNHDAMYWYRQDPGQGLRLIYYSQIVNDFQKGDIAEGYSVSREKKESFPLTVTSAQKNPTAFYLCASTVDRLNTGELFFGEGSRLTVL.

The genes are TRBV7-2 and TRBJ1-5; TCRdb picks TRBD1, but there is no DNA to check that call. The V gene's germline CDR1 is SGHTA and CDR2 FQGNSA. There are 15 residues in the CDR3. The CDR3 loop is CASSPEGVGNQPQHF. Complete variable domain (other parts from reference TRBV7-2 and TRBJ1-5): GAGVSQSPSNKVTEKGKDVELRCDPISGHTALYWYRQSLGQGLEFLIYFQGNSAPDKSGLPSDRFSAERTGGSVSTLTIQRTQQEDSAVYLCASSPEGVGNQPQHFGDGTRLSIL.

The genes are TRBV6-1 and TRBJ2-7; there is no DNA to check the TCRdb D call of TRBD1. The CDR3 totals 14 residues. Germline CDR1 and CDR2: MNHNS and SASEGT. CDR3 loop: CASRAGTGVSGQYF.

The J gene is TRBJ2-5, the V gene TRBV20-1; TCRdb returns TRBD2, unconfirmable since there is no DNA. The CDR3 has 13 amino acids. Germline values: CDR1 DFQATT, CDR2 SNEGSKA (reference sequence). This CDR3 reads CSATREGTETQYF.